This TCR beta chain is from a study of blood T cell repertoires in COVID-19. Study as a whole: COVID-19 samples from acute and convalescent phases originated in the United States, Italy and Spain. PBMCs, B-cell-depleted T cells, or T cells were the source of the cDNA or gDNA that made up the material.

Study processing details: Amplifying reference gene primers gave estimates of nucleated cell counts. Data came from immunoSEQ multiplex PCR; TCRdb stores just in-frame clones and leaves some out. That table supplies the V and J calls and clone size; D and trimming were determined from the DNA. Here the sample spans about 94,000 clones, around 87% being singletons. This TCR came from a human donor with acute or convalescent COVID-19. The donor label of this sample is uncertain. Sequencing input: peripheral blood.

The CDR3 is CASSHRGGSAQYF. The DNA of the CDR3 is TGTGCCAGCAGCCACAGGGGGGGGTCGGCCCAGTACTTC. The V call is TRBV5-6, the J call TRBJ2-5; a weak D match, TRBD1 (8 bases). The germline gives CDR1 SGHDT, CDR2 YYEEEE. With 4 bases removed from V and 9 bases from J, the gap between germline ends came to 16 bases. CDR3 length: 13 residues.